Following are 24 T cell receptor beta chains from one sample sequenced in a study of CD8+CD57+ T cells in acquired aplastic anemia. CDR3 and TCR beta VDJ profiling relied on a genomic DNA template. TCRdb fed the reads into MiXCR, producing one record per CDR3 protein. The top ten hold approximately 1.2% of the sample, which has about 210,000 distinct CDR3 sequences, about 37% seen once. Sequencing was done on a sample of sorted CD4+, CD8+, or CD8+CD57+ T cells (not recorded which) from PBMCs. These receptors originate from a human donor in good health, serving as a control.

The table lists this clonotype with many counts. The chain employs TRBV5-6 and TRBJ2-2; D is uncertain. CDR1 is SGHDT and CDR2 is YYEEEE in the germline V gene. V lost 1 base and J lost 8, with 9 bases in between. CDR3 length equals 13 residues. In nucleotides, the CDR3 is TGTGCCAGCAGCTTGAACGGGTTTGGGGAGCTGTTTTTT. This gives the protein CASSLNGFGELFF.

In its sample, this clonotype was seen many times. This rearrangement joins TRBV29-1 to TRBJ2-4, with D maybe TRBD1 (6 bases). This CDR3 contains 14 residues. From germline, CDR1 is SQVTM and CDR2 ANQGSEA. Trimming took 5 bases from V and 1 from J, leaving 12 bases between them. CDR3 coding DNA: TGCAGCGTTACACAGGGTTTCGCCAAAAACATTCAGTACTTC. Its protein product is CSVTQGFAKNIQYF. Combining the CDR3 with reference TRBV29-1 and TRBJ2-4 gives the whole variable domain SAVISQKPSRDICQRGTSLTIQCQVDSQVTMMFWYRQQPGQSLTLIATANQGSEATYESGFVIDKFPISRPNLTFSTLTVSNMSPEDSSIYLCSVTQGFAKNIQYFGAGTRLSVL.

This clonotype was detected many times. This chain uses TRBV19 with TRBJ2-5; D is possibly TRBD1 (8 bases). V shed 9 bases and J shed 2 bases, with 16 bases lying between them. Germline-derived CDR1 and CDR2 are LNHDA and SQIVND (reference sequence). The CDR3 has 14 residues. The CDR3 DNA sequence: TGTGCCAGCGCAGACAGGGGAGGGCAAGAGACCCAGTACTTC. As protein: CASADRGGQETQYF.

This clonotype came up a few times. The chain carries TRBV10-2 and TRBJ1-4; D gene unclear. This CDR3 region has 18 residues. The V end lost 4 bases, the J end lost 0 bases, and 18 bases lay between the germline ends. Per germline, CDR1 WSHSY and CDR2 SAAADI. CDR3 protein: CASSVSKRVQATNEKLFF. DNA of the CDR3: TGCGCCAGCAGTGTTTCCAAAAGGGTGCAGGCAACTAATGAAAAACTGTTTTTT.

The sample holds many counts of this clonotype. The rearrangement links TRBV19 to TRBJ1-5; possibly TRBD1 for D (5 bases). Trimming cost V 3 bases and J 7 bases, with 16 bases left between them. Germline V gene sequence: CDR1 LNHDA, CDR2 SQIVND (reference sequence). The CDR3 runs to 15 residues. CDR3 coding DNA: TGTGCCAGTAGTATGGGGTCGCAGGGTCAACAGCCCCAGCATTTT. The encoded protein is CASSMGSQGQQPQHF.

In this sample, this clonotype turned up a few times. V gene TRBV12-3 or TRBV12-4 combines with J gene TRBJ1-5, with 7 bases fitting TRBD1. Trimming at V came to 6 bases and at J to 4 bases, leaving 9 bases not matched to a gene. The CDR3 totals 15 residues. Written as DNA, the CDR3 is TGTGCCAGCAGCTTAAAGGGACAGACAAATCAGCCCCAGCATTTT. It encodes CASSLKGQTNQPQHF.

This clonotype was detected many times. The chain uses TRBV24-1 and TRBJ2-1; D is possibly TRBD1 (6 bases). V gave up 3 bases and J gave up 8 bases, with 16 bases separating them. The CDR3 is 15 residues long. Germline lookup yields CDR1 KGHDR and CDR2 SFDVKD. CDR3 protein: CATSDPRTANYEQFF. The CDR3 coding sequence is TGTGCCACCAGTGATCCTCGGACAGCGAACTATGAGCAGTTCTTC.

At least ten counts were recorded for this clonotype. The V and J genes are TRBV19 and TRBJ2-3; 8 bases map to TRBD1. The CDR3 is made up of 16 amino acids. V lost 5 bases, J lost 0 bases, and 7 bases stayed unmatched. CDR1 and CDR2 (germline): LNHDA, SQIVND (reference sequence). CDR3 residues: CASSPQGASSTDTQYF. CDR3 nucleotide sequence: TGTGCCAGTAGTCCCCAGGGGGCGTCGAGCACAGATACGCAGTATTTT.

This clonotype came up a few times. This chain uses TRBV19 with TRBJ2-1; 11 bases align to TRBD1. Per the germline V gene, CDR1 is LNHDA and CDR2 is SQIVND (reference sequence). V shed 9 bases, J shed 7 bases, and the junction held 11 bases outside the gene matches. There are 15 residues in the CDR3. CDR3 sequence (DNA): TGTGCCAGCAGCTCCGGGACAGGGGGTGGGAATGAGCAGTTCTTC. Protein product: CASSSGTGGGNEQFF.

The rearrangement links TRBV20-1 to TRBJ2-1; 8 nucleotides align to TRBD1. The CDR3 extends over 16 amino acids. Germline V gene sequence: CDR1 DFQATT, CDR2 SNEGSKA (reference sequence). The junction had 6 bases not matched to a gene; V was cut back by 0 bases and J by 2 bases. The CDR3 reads CSARDVGDRPYNEQFF. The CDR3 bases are TGCAGTGCTAGAGATGTAGGGGACAGGCCCTACAATGAGCAGTTCTTC.

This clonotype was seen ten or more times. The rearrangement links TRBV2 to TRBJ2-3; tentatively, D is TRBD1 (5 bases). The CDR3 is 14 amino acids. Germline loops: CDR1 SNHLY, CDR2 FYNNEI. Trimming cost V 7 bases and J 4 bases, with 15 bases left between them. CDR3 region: CASILTREPDTQYF. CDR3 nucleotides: TGTGCCAGCATCTTGACCAGGGAACCAGATACGCAGTATTTT.

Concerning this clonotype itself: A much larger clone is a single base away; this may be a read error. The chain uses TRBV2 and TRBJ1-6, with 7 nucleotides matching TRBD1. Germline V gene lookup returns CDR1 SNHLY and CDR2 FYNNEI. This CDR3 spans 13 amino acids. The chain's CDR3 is CTSTRDSKSPLHF. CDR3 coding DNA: TGTACCAGCACCCGGGACAGCAAATCACCCCTCCACTTT.

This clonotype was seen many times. The CDR3 nucleotides read TGCAGTGCGGGGGGTACAGGAAACGAGCAGTTCTTC. It codes for CSAGGTGNEQFF. V is TRBV20-1 and J is TRBJ2-1, with D perhaps matching TRBD2 (6 bases). The CDR3 spans 12 residues. The germline V gene encodes CDR1 DFQATT and CDR2 SNEGSKA (reference sequence). The V end was cut by 6 bases, the J end by 10 bases, with 16 bases between.

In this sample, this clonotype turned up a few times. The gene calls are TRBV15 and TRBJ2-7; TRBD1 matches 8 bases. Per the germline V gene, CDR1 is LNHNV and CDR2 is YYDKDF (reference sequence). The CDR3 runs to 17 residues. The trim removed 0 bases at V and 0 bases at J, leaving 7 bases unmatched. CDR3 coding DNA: TGTGCCACCAGCAGAGACCTTAGGACAGGGAGCTCCTACGAGCAGTACTTC. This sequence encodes CATSRDLRTGSSYEQYF.

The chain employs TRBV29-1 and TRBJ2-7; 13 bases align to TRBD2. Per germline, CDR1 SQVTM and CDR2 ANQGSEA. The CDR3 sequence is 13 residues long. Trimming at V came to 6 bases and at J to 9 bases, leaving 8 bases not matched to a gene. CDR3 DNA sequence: TGCAGCGTGTCGGGACTAGCGGGATCTACGCAGTACTTC. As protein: CSVSGLAGSTQYF.

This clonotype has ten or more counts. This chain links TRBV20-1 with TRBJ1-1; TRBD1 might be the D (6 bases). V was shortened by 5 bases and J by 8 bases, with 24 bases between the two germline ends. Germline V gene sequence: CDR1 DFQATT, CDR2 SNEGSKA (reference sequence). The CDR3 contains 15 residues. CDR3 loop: CSAPVRNGQLWEAFF. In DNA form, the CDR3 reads TGCAGTGCTCCCGTGAGAAACGGACAGCTTTGGGAAGCTTTCTTT.

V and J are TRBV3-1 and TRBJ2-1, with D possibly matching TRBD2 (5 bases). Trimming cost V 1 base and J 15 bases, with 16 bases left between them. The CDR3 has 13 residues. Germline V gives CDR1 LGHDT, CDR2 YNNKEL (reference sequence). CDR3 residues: CASSQGPLVAPFF. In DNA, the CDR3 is TGTGCCAGCAGCCAAGGCCCACTAGTTGCGCCGTTCTTC.

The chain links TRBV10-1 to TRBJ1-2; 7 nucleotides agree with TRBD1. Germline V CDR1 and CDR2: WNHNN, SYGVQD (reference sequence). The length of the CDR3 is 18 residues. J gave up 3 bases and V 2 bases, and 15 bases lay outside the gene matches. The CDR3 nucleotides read TGCGCCAGCAGTGAGCCCAGACCAGGGGGGCAGGAAGACTATGGCTACACCTTC. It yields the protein CASSEPRPGGQEDYGYTF.

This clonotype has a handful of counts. The CDR3: CSVEVGQGYEQYF. DNA of the CDR3: TGCAGCGTTGAAGTAGGACAGGGGTACGAGCAGTACTTC. J is TRBJ2-7 and V is TRBV29-1; 9 nucleotides match TRBD1. Trimming cost V 1 base and J 4 bases; bases outside gene matches: 2. Germline-derived CDR1 and CDR2 are SQVTM and ANQGSEA. This CDR3 contains 13 residues.

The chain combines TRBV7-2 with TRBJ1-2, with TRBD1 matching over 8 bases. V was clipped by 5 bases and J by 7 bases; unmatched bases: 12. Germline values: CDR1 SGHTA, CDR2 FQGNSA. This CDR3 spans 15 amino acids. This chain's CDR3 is CASSPGQGGSGGYTF. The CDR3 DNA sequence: TGTGCCAGCAGCCCTGGACAGGGAGGATCGGGTGGCTACACCTTC.

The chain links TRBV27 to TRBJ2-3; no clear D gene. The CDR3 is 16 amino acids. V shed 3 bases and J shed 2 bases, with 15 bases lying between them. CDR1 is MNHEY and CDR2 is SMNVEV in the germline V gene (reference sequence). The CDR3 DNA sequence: TGTGCCAGCAGTTTTTTAAAGGGATTCCTCACAGATACGCAGTATTTT. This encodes CASSFLKGFLTDTQYF.

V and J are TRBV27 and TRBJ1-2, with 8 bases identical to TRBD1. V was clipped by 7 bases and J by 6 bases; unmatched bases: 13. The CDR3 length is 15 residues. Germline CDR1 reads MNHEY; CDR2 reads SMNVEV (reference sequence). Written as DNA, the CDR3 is TGTGCCAGCAAACATTATAAACAGGGGGGTGATGGCTACACCTTC. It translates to CASKHYKQGGDGYTF.

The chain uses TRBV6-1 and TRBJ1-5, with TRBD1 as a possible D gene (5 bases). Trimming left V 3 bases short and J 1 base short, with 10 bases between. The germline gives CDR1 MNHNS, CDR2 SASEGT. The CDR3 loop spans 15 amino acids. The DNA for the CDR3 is TGTGCCAGCAGTGATGGGGGTTTAAGCAATCAGCCCCAGCATTTT. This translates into CASSDGGLSNQPQHF.

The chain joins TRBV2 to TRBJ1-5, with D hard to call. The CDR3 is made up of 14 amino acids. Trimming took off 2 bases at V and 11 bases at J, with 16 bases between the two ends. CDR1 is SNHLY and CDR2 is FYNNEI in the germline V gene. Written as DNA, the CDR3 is TGTGCCAGCAGTGAAAACGGATATCAAGAGACCCAGCATTTT. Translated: CASSENGYQETQHF.